The clone carrying this T cell receptor beta chain appeared many times. Antigen: not known. The data derive from a study of neurological immune-mediated disorders. TCRdb reprocessed the 5' RACE reads with MiXCR, giving one entry per CDR3 protein. The sample yields approximately 65,000 distinct CDR3 sequences, about 5% seen once. Study-level findings and limits: HTLV-1-associated myelopathy had the most TCR clonal expansion, and multiple sclerosis had the least, less than healthy controls.

This CDR3 region has 15 residues. J was trimmed by 4 bases and V by 4 bases; bases with no gene match: 8. CDR1 is MNHEY, CDR2 SMNVEV, per germline (reference sequence). The sequence came from a human donor with multiple sclerosis. The donor label of this sample is uncertain. Sequencing was done on a sample of PBMCs. The V call is TRBV27, the J call TRBJ1-2; 8 bases map to TRBD1. This CDR3 is CASSSGAGGAYGYTF. In nucleotides, the CDR3 is TGTGCCAGCAGTTCGGGGGCAGGGGGCGCCTATGGCTACACCTTC.